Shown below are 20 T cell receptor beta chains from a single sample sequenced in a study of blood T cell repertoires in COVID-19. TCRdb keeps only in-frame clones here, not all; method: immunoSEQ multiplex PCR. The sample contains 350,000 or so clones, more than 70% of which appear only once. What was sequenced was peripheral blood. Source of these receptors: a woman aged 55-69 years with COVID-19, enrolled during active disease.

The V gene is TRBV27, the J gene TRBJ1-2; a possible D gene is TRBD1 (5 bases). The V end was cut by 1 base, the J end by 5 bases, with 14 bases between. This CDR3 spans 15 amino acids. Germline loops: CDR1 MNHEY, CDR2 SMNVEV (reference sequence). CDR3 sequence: CASSLLGSRGYGYTF. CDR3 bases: TGTGCCAGCAGTTTATTAGGTTCCCGGGGGTATGGCTACACCTTC.

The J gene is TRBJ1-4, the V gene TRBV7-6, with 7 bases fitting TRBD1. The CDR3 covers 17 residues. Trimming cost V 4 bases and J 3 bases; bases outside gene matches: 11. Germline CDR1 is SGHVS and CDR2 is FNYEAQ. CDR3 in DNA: TGTGCCAGCAGCTCGAGACAGGGTCGATTAGCTAATGAAAAACTGTTTTTT. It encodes CASSSRQGRLANEKLFF.

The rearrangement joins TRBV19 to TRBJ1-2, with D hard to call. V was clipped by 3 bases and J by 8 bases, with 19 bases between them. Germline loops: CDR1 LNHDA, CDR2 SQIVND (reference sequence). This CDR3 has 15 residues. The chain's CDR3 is CASSMRRDSTRGYTF. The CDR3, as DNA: TGTGCCAGTAGTATGAGACGGGATTCCACGAGGGGCTACACCTTC.

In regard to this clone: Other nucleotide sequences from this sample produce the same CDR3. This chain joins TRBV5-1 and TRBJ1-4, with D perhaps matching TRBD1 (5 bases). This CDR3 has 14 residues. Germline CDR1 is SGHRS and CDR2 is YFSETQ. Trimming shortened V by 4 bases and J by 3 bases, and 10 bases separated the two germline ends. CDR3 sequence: CASSLGGANEKLFF. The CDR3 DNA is TGCGCCAGCAGCCTCGGGGGAGCTAATGAAAAACTGTTTTTT.

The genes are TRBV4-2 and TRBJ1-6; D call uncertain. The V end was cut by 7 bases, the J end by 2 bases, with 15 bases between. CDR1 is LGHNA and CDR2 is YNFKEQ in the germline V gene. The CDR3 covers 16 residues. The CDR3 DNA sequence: TGTGCCAGCACCACCGAGGCGGGGACCTATAATTCACCCCTCCACTTT. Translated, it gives CASTTEAGTYNSPLHF.

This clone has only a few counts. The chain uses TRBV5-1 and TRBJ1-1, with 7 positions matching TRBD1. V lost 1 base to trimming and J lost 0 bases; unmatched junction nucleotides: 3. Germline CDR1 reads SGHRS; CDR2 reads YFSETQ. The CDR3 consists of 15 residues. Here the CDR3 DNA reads TGCGCCAGCAGCTTGACAGGGGCCATGAACACTGAAGCTTTCTTT. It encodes CASSLTGAMNTEAFF.

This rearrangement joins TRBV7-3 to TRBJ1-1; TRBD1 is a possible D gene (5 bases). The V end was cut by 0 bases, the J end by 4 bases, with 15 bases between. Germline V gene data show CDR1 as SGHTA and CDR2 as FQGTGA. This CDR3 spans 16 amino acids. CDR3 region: CASSLTVGGFVTEAFF. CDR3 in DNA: TGTGCCAGCAGCTTAACCGTTGGGGGGTTCGTCACTGAAGCTTTCTTT.

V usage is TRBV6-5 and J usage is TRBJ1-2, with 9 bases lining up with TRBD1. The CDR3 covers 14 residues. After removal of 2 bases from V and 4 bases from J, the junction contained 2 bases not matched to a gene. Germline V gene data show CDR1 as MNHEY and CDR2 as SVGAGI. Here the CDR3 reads CASSYGGQGYGYTF. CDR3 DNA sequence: TGTGCCAGCAGTTACGGGGGACAGGGCTATGGCTACACCTTC.

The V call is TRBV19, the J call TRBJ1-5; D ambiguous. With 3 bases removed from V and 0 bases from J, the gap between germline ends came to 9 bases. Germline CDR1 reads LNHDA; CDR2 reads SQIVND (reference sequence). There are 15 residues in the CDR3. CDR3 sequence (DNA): TGTGCCAGTAGTATTAGCGGCGCTAGCAATCAGCCCCAGCATTTT. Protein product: CASSISGASNQPQHF.

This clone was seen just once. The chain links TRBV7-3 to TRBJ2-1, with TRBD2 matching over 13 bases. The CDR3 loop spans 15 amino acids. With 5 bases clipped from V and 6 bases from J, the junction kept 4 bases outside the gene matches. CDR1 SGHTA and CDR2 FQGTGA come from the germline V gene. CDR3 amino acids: CASSPTSGGANEQFF. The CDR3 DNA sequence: TGTGCCAGCAGCCCTACTAGCGGGGGGGCCAATGAGCAGTTCTTC.

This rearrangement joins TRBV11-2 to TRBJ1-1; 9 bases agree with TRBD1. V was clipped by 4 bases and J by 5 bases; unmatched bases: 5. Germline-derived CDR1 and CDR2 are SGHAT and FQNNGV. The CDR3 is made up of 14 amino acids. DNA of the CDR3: TGTGCCAGCAGCTCGGACAGGGGCGCGACTGAAGCTTTCTTT. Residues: CASSSDRGATEAFF.

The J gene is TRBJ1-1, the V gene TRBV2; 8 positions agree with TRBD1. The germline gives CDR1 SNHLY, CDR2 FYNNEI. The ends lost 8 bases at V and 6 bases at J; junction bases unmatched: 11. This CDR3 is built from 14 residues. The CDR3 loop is CASGRTGRMAEAFF. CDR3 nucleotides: TGTGCCAGCGGAAGGACAGGGCGAATGGCTGAAGCTTTCTTT.

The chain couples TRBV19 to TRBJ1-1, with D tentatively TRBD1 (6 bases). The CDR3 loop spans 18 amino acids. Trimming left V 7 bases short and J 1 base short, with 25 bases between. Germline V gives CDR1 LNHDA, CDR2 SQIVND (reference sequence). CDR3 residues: CASNPSSRGIIWNTEAFF. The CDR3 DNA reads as TGTGCCAGTAACCCTTCGTCCAGGGGCATTATTTGGAACACTGAAGCTTTCTTT.

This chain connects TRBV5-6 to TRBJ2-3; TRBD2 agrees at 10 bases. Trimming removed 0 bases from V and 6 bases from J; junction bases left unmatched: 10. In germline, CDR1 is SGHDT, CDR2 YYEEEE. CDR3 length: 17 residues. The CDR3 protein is CASSLAGLAATTDTQYF. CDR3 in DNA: TGTGCCAGCAGCTTGGCCGGACTAGCGGCGACCACGGATACGCAGTATTTT.

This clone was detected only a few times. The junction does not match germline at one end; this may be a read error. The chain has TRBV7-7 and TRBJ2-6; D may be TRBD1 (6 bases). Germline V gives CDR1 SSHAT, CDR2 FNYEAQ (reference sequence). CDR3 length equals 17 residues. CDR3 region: CASSPQGPSSGANVLTF. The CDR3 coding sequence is TGTGCTAGCAGCCCACAGGGCCCAAGCTCTGGGGCCAACGTCCTGACTTTC.

The CDR3 DNA follows: TGTGCCTGGGCCATCCAAGGGGCCGGCAATCAGCCCCAGCATTTT. Its protein is CAWAIQGAGNQPQHF. The V call is TRBV30, the J call TRBJ1-5; maybe TRBD1 (5 bases). Germline CDR1 and CDR2: GTSNPN and SVGIG (reference sequence). The CDR3 contains 15 residues. V shed 5 bases and J shed 2 bases, with 16 bases lying between them.

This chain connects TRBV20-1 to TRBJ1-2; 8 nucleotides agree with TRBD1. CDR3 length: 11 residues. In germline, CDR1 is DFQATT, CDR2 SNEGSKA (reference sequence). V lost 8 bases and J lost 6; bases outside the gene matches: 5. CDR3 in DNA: TGCAGTACCCGGACAGGGAATGGCTACACCTTC. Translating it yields CSTRTGNGYTF.

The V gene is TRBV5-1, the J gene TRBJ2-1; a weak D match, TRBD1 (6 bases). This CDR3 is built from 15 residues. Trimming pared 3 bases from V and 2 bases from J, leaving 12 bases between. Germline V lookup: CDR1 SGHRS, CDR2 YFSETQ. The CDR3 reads CASSSLEGAYNEQFF. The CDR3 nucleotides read TGCGCCAGCAGCTCCCTCGAGGGGGCCTACAATGAGCAGTTCTTC.

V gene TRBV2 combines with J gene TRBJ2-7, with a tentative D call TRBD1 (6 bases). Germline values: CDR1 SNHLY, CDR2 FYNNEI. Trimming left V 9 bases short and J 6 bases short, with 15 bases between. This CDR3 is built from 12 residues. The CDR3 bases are TGTGCCAGAGCTGAACAGGGTGCCGAGCAGTACTTC. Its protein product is CARAEQGAEQYF.

This chain's CDR3 is CASSPQGDYGYTF. CDR3 coding DNA: TGTGCCAGCAGCCCCCAGGGTGACTATGGCTACACCTTC. The rearrangement links TRBV5-8 to TRBJ1-2; weak D call: TRBD1 (5 bases). Trimming pared 4 bases from V and 3 bases from J, leaving 10 bases between. CDR1 is SGHTS and CDR2 is YDEGEE in the germline V gene. This CDR3 is 13 amino acids long.